The rows below give T cell receptor beta chains drawn from one sample of a study of shared clonotypes between healthy human individuals. Using immunoSEQ multiplex PCR, the repertoire was profiled, and TCRdb retains in-frame clones only, with some absent. Among about 2.4 million clones, roughly 93% were seen once, and the ten largest hold more than 0.35%. Sequenced: naive CD4+ T cells from PBMCs. These receptors came from a man aged 18 to 29 in good health. Some clones in this sample may be carry-over from other donors' samples. Both conserved end residues are part of each CDR3. The D gene is left open where the match is weak. The listing skips clone size in some rows; elsewhere it reads once, few, many or a size class.

D: -; size: -; J: TRBJ1-5; V: TRBV4-2; CDR3: CASSRASDSDQPQHF; DNA: TGTGCCAGCAGCCGGGCCTCGGACAGCGATCAGCCCCAGCATTTT
D: -; size: -; J: TRBJ2-3; V: TRBV19; CDR3: CASSIATRGSTDTQYF; DNA: TGTGCCAGTAGTATAGCCACTCGGGGTTCCACAGATACGCAGTATTTT
D: TRBD2; size: -; J: TRBJ2-1; V: TRBV7-8; CDR3: CASSLTGSGRGFREQFF; DNA: TGTGCCAGCAGCTTAACGGGGAGCGGGAGAGGTTTTAGAGAGCAGTTCTTC
D: TRBD2; size: -; J: TRBJ2-3; V: TRBV18; CDR3: CASSRAGLAGGPGTDTQYF; DNA: TGTGCCAGCTCCCGAGCGGGACTAGCGGGAGGCCCTGGCACAGATACGCAGTATTTT
D: -; size: -; J: TRBJ1-1; V: TRBV2; CDR3: CASIPDRSTTEAFF; DNA: TGTGCCAGCATACCAGACCGGTCGACCACTGAAGCTTTCTTT
D: TRBD1; size: -; J: TRBJ2-5; V: TRBV5-1; CDR3: CASKKGTARETQYF; DNA: TGCGCCAGCAAAAAGGGGACAGCGCGAGAGACCCAGTACTTC
D: TRBD1; size: -; J: TRBJ2-5; V: TRBV5-4; CDR3: CASSLGGVGQKETQYF; DNA: TGTGCCAGCAGCTTGGGAGGAGTGGGACAGAAAGAGACCCAGTACTTC
D: -; size: -; J: TRBJ1-4; V: TRBV6-4; CDR3: CASRRDLTTEKLFF; DNA: TGTGCCAGCAGGAGGGATTTGACGACTGAAAAACTGTTTTTT
D: -; size: once; J: TRBJ2-5; V: TRBV28; CDR3: CASSFGAGRVTQYF; DNA: TGTGCCAGCAGTTTCGGTGCAGGGCGAGTAACCCAGTACTTC
D: -; size: -; J: TRBJ1-5; V: TRBV19; CDR3: CASSIAGRVDQPQHF; DNA: TGTGCCAGTAGTATAGCGGGCAGAGTAGATCAGCCCCAGCATTTT
D: -; size: -; J: TRBJ1-3; V: TRBV5-6; CDR3: CASSLTYSGNTIYF; DNA: TGTGCCAGCAGCTTAACGTACTCTGGAAACACCATATATTTT
D: TRBD1; size: once; J: TRBJ2-7; V: TRBV28; CDR3: CASTHRDRRSYEQYF; DNA: TGTGCCAGCACTCACCGGGACAGGAGATCCTACGAGCAGTACTTC
D: TRBD1; size: -; J: TRBJ1-1; V: TRBV5-1; CDR3: CASSEQGGNTEAFF; DNA: TGCGCCAGCAGCGAGCAGGGGGGGAACACTGAAGCTTTCTTT
D: TRBD2; size: -; J: TRBJ2-1; V: TRBV9; CDR3: CASSEREGRGNEQFF; DNA: TGTGCCAGCAGCGAGCGGGAGGGTAGAGGGAATGAGCAGTTCTTC
D: TRBD2; size: -; J: TRBJ2-1; V: TRBV7-2; CDR3: CAGHVGDYLYNEQFF; DNA: TGTGCCGGCCACGTGGGGGACTACCTATACAATGAGCAGTTCTTC
D: TRBD1; size: -; J: TRBJ2-7; V: TRBV5-1; CDR3: CASSLGGQSRAEQYF; DNA: TGCGCCAGCAGCTTAGGGGGCCAGTCACGGGCTGAGCAGTACTTC
D: TRBD1; size: once; J: TRBJ2-2; V: TRBV6-9; CDR3: CASIDGTGGAATGELFF; DNA: TGTGCCAGCATTGACGGGACAGGGGGCGCGGCTACCGGGGAGCTGTTTTTT
D: -; size: -; J: TRBJ1-6; V: TRBV9; CDR3: CASSRDSRTSDSYNSPLHF; DNA: TGTGCCAGCAGCCGTGATTCCAGGACATCGGACTCCTATAATTCACCCCTCCACTTT
D: -; size: -; J: TRBJ2-1; V: TRBV28; CDR3: CASNSVYNEQFF; DNA: TGTGCCAGCAATTCGGTATACAATGAGCAGTTCTTC
D: -; size: few; J: TRBJ1-1; V: TRBV19; CDR3: CASMGGGTEAFF; DNA: TGTGCCAGTATGGGGGGCGGCACTGAAGCTTTCTTT
D: TRBD1; size: once; J: TRBJ1-2; V: TRBV7-3; CDR3: CASSRDRGGAGYTF; DNA: TGTGCCAGCAGCCGGGACAGGGGAGGTGCGGGCTACACCTTC
D: -; size: -; J: TRBJ2-7; V: TRBV15; CDR3: CATSLKVMGPYEQYF; DNA: TGTGCCACCAGCCTGAAAGTAATGGGACCCTACGAGCAGTACTTC
D: -; size: -; J: TRBJ2-1; V: TRBV7-3; CDR3: CASSLIKAGEQFF; DNA: TGTGCCAGCAGCTTAATCAAGGCTGGTGAGCAGTTCTTC
D: -; size: -; J: TRBJ1-2; V: TRBV20-1; CDR3: CSATHRDGYTF; DNA: TGCAGTGCTACCCACAGGGACGGCTACACCTTC
D: -; size: -; J: TRBJ2-6; V: TRBV7-9; CDR3: CASSFRAGANVLTF; DNA: TGTGCCAGCAGCTTTAGGGCTGGGGCCAACGTCCTGACTTTC
D: TRBD1; size: -; J: TRBJ1-5; V: TRBV18; CDR3: CASSPQGQNQPQHF; DNA: TGTGCCAGCTCGCCACAGGGGCAGAATCAGCCCCAGCATTTT
D: TRBD2; size: -; J: TRBJ2-2; V: TRBV7-6; CDR3: CASSPRGLAANTGELFF; DNA: TGTGCCAGCAGCCCAAGGGGACTAGCGGCTAACACCGGGGAGCTGTTTTTT
D: -; size: -; J: TRBJ1-3; V: TRBV30; CDR3: CAWRHGAGNTIYF; DNA: TGTGCCTGGAGGCATGGGGCTGGAAACACCATATATTTT
D: -; size: -; J: TRBJ1-3; V: TRBV28; CDR3: CATSTQLAKGTDRNTIYF; DNA: TGTGCCACCTCCACCCAGTTGGCGAAGGGAACAGACAGAAACACCATATATTTT